Below are 2 T cell receptor beta chains sequenced from a single sample in a study of T cells expressing NK-cell markers. One entry per CDR3 protein, without DNA, is what TCRdb gives after re-calling the 5' RACE reads. The table counts 450,000 to 600,000 distinct CDR3 sequences; roughly 3.6% lies in the top ten. The sequenced sample was blood T cells: a sorted CD56 or NKG2C T cell subset, CD4+ or CD8+ T cells, or bulk PBMC T cells (not recorded which). All receptors derive from a man aged 18 to 29 in good health.

The V and J genes are TRBV24-1 and TRBJ2-2. CDR3 length equals 15 residues. CDR1 KGHDR and CDR2 SFDVKD come from the germline V gene. CDR3 region: CATSSTQANTGELFF.

This chain's CDR3 is CSVPDRAGEQYF. The chain combines TRBV29-1 with TRBJ2-7; TCRdb gives TRBD1 as the D gene, but with no DNA this cannot be confirmed. The germline CDR1 and CDR2 sequences are SQVTM and ANQGSEA. There are 12 residues in the CDR3.